These T cell receptor beta chains were read from a single sample in a study of T cells in localized non-small cell lung cancer. TCRdb's table, derived via immunoSEQ multiplex PCR, lists solely in-frame clones and lacks some. Among about 62,000 clones, roughly 81% were seen once, and the ten largest hold approximately 4.7%. Material: PBMCs, obtained before any cancer treatment. The receptors were gathered from a man between 40 and 70 years old with stage II lung adenocarcinoma. The CDR3 runs from the conserved cysteine through the conserved F or W. D genes are given only for firm matches. Where a row states a size, it is once, few, many or the class of an expanded clone; other rows omit it.

J gene	clone size	D gene	CDR3 length	V gene	CDR3 protein	CDR3 DNA
TRBJ1-1	-	-	14	TRBV5-4	CASSFGNMNTEAFF	TGTGCCAGCAGCTTCGGTAACATGAACACTGAAGCTTTCTTT
TRBJ1-1	-	-	10	TRBV20-1	CSARITEAFF	TGCAGTGCTAGGATCACTGAAGCTTTCTTT
TRBJ1-5	few	-	14	TRBV6-6	CASTSTYHNQPQHF	TGTGCCAGCACTTCGACCTACCACAATCAGCCCCAGCATTTT
TRBJ1-2	-	-	16	TRBV4-1	CASSPQASPGNYGYTF	TGCGCCAGCAGCCCTCAGGCCTCCCCAGGAAACTATGGCTACACCTTC
TRBJ2-5	-	-	14	TRBV27	CASSFGGFGETQYF	TGTGCCAGCAGTTTTGGGGGCTTTGGGGAGACCCAGTACTTC
TRBJ1-6	-	TRBD1	15	TRBV6-6	CASSLTGGRDSPLHF	TGTGCCAGCAGCCTAACAGGGGGCAGGGATTCACCCCTCCACTTT
TRBJ1-4	-	-	14	TRBV5-1	CASSRGPEGEKLFF	TGCGCCAGCAGCCGAGGGCCGGAGGGGGAAAAACTGTTTTTT
TRBJ2-7	few	TRBD2	18	TRBV9	CASSAHPAGTSGAYEQYF	TGTGCCAGCAGCGCACACCCCGCAGGGACTAGCGGAGCCTACGAGCAGTACTTC
TRBJ2-7	-	TRBD2	14	TRBV14	CASSQRGAGGRRYF	TGTGCCAGCAGCCAACGTGGCGCGGGAGGAAGGCGGTACTTC
TRBJ2-1	-	-	18	TRBV21-1	CASSKRRTSGSVPNEQFF	TGTGCCAGCAGCAAAAGGAGGACTAGCGGGAGTGTTCCCAATGAGCAGTTCTTC
TRBJ2-5	-	TRBD1	15	TRBV6-1	CASRSGTGGMMTQYF	TGTGCCAGCAGGTCCGGGACAGGGGGTATGATGACCCAGTACTTC
TRBJ1-1	-	-	15	TRBV5-6	CASSLLTAENTEAFF	TGTGCCAGCAGCTTGCTGACAGCTGAGAACACTGAAGCTTTCTTT
TRBJ1-1	-	-	15	TRBV6-5	CASSYRLTGSTEAFF	TGTGCCAGCAGTTACAGATTAACAGGGAGCACTGAAGCTTTCTTT
TRBJ1-1	-	-	15	TRBV9	CASSVVGGGNTEAFF	TGTGCCAGCAGCGTAGTGGGGGGAGGGAACACTGAAGCTTTCTTT
TRBJ2-7	-	TRBD2	14	TRBV6-5	CASSPGLSSYEQYF	TGTGCCAGCAGTCCGGGACTAAGCTCCTACGAGCAGTACTTC
TRBJ2-2	medium-sized	-	13	TRBV7-8	CASSHAGTGELFF	TGTGCCAGCAGCCATGCCGGCACCGGGGAGCTGTTTTTT
TRBJ2-3	-	-	15	TRBV18	CASSIPGPPADTQYF	TGTGCCAGCTCTATCCCGGGACCCCCCGCAGATACGCAGTATTTT
TRBJ1-2	-	TRBD1	15	TRBV6-5	CASSLALGQVYGYTF	TGTGCCAGCAGCTTGGCACTCGGACAGGTCTATGGCTACACCTTC
TRBJ1-4	-	-	16	TRBV5-1	CASSLRPGQPNEKLFF	TGCGCCAGCAGCTTGAGGCCAGGGCAGCCAAATGAAAAACTGTTTTTT